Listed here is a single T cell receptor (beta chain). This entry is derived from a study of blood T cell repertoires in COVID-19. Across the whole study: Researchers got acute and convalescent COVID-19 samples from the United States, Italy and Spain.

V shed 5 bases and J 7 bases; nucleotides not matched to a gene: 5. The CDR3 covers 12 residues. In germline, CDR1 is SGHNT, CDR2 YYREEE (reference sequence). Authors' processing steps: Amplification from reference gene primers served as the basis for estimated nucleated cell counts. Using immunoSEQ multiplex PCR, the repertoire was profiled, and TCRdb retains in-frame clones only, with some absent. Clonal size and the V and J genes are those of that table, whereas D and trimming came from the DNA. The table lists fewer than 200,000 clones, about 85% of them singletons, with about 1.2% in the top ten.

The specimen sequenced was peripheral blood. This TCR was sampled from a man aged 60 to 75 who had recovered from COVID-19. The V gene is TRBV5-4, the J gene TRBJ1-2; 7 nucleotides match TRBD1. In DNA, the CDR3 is TGTGCCAGCAGAACAGGGGTTCGTGGCTACACCTTC. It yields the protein CASRTGVRGYTF.